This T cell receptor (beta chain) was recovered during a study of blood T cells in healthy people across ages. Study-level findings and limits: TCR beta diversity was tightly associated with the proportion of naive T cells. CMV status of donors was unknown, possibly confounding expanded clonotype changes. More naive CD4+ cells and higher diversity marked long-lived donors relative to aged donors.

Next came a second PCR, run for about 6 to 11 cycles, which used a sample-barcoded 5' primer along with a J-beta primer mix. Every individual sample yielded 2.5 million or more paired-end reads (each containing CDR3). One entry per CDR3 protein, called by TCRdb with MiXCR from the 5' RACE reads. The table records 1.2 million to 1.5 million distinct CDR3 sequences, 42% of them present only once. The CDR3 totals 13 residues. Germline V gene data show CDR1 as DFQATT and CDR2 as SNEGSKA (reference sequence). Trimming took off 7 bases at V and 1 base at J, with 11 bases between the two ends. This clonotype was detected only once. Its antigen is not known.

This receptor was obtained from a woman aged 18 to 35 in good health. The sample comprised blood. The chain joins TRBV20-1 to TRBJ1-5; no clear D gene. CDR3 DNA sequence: TGCAGTGTAAGAAGTTCCAGCAATCAGCCCCAGCATTTT. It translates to CSVRSSSNQPQHF.